The present TCR beta chain was sequenced within a study of shared clonotypes between healthy human individuals. About the study: Three plates were used per donor for CD4 naive, three for CD4 memory, two for CD8 naive and one for CD8 memory.

From germline, CDR1 is SNHLY and CDR2 FYNNEI. The CDR3 contains 16 residues. Trimming shortened V by 6 bases and J by 2 bases, and 18 bases separated the two germline ends. As to this clone: Its target is unknown.

Overall study results and limits: Relative to clonotypes present in all four donors, those not shared had lower generation probabilities.

An even split of each subset's genomic DNA across several immunoSEQ plates was performed. Clones were read by immunoSEQ multiplex PCR, and TCRdb kept only the in-frame ones, dropping some. The sample lists over a million clones; 95% to 97% were seen once. The sequenced material came from naive CD4+ T cells sorted from blood. Subset indicated: CD45RA+ positively selected. This chain connects TRBV2 to TRBJ2-3; TRBD2 might be the D (6 bases). This clonotype was obtained from a man aged 25 to 40 in good health. CDR3 region: CASRRRAGRDTDTQYF. CDR3 DNA sequence: TGTGCCAGCAGGCGGAGGGCCGGCCGGGACACAGATACGCAGTATTTT. Full variable domain (missing parts from reference TRBV2 and TRBJ2-3): EPEVTQTPSHQVTQMGQEVILRCVPISNHLYFYWYRQILGQKVEFLVSFYNNEISEKSEIFDDQFSVERPDGSNFTLKIRSTKLEDSAMYFCASRRRAGRDTDTQYFGPGTRLTVL.